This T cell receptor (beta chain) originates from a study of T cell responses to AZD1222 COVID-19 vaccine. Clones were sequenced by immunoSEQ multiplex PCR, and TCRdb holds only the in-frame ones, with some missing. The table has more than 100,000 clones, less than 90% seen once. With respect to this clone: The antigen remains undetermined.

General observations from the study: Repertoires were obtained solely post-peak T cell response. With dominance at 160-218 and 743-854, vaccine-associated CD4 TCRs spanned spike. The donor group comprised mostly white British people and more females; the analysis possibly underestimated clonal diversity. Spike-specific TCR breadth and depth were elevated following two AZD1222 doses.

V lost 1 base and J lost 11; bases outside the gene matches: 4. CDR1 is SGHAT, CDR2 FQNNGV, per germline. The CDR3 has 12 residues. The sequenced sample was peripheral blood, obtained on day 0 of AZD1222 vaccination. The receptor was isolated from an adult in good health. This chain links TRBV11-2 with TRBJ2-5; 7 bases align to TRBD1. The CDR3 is CASSLVRGQQYF. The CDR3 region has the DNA TGTGCCAGCAGCTTAGTTAGGGGACAGCAGTACTTC.